This TCR beta chain was sequenced in a study of OX40 agonist ivuxolimab in advanced cancers. Some background on the complete study: Ivuxolimab was a fully human IgG2 agonistic monoclonal antibody targeting the costimulatory receptor OX40 (CD134). Intravenous ivuxolimab was administered to patients every 2 weeks at six dose levels: 0.01, 0.1, 0.3, 1.5, 3 and 10 mg/kg. Of the approximately 53 patients in dose escalation, around 19 had hepatocellular carcinoma, some 15 had melanoma, 9 had renal cell carcinoma and 9 had head and neck cancer. In the dose-escalation cohort, approximately 80% of patients were male, and the mean age was 60 years with a range of about 20 to 80. Prior anti-PD-1, anti-PD-L1 or anti-CTLA-4 therapy was permitted, and approximately 42% of dose-escalation patients had received checkpoint inhibitors. Partial responses occurred in three dose-escalation patients: two with cutaneous melanoma and one with hepatocellular carcinoma. The purpose of peripheral TCRbeta sequencing was to test whether ivuxolimab changed TCR sequence diversity and led to clonal T-cell expansion. The paper covers the monotherapy dose-escalation part of the phase I ivuxolimab trial, which included N ≈ 50 patients. Study-wide findings and limitations: Low levels of normalized T-cell clonal expansion were also seen in some nonresponding patients. In the 0.1-3.0 mg/kg groups, partial responders were among the patients with the lowest normalized peripheral clonal expansion, particularly in CD8+ T cells. Clonal expansion of both CD4+ and CD8+ blood T cells was observed from baseline to week 6 at doses 0.1 to 3.0 mg/kg. After ivuxolimab, expanded clones were on average more numerous among CD8+ T cells than among CD4+ T cells. Antigen specificity was not determined for the clonally expanded peripheral T cells.

To sequence the TCRbeta CDR3 region, genomic DNA was isolated from the sorted cells. TCRbeta CDR3 regions were sequenced using the immunoSEQ Assay. TCRdb holds this immuneACCESS table with in-frame rearrangements only. Some clones are missing; in checked studies, unresolved V genes explain under half, and the rest has no known cause. For this sample there are about 90,000 clones; 80% to 90% appear just once. The top ten hold 6.5% to 9% of the sample. The trial excluded patients who had a history of autoimmune disease or were on systemic immunosuppression. In every dose cohort, peripheral blood was drawn for TCR sequencing at baseline, cycle 4 day 1, and cycle 7 day 1. The samples were taken from a phase I, first-in-human, multicenter, open-label dose-escalation trial of ivuxolimab. Adults with locally advanced or metastatic head and neck squamous cell, hepatocellular, melanoma or renal cell carcinoma were enrolled in the trial. CD4+ and CD8+ T cells were sorted separately from peripheral blood before TCR sequencing.

Trimming at the junction amounts to 7 bases on V and 2 bases on J, and the germline ends lie 13 bases apart. CDR1 SGHKS and CDR2 YYEKEE are derived from the germline V gene (reference sequence). The CDR3, from cysteine to phenylalanine, totals 13 residues. Only the CDR3 portion is preserved as DNA: 39 bases, with reading frame beginning at the first base. This clone was seen a single time. Its antigen remains unidentified. No much larger clonotype is one base removed from it; base qualities were not supplied. The receptor's source is an adult with an advanced solid tumor such as melanoma, head and neck, liver or kidney cancer. Sequences were derived from CD4+ or CD8+ T cells sorted from blood, sampled in a trial of the OX40 agonist ivuxolimab. The chain links TRBV5-5 with TRBJ2-7, with no confident D gene call. The CDR3 region reads CASGQRAAYEQYF. The nucleotides read TGTGCCAGCGGCCAACGGGCCGCCTACGAGCAGTACTTC.